This T cell receptor (beta chain) was obtained from a study of T cells after yellow fever vaccination (dated by TCRdb to about 2019). Regarding the research as a whole: The SMART-Seq v4 Ultra Low Input RNA kit was used to prepare libraries from fractions with low cell numbers. Two healthy male donors made up the cohort, one aged 18 to 30 years and the other aged 30 to 40 years. Blood samples were taken at several timepoints before and after primary and secondary immunization, and bulk PBMC replicates and cell subsets were isolated. To follow T-cell clones before and after primary and booster YFV17D yellow fever vaccination, bulk TCR alpha and beta repertoires were sequenced over time. What the research found in general, with its limitations: A small share of clonotypes occurred in both CD4 and CD8 compartments, likely arising from convergent recombination. Compared with the primary T-cell response, the secondary T-cell response was weaker but faster, peaking on day 5 rather than day 15. Because abundant contaminating clonotypes from the bulk population could be contained in FACS-sorted repertoires, computational filtering was required. After the booster, most of the clones that had expanded following primary vaccination were detected again (roughly 97% of CD4 and around nine tenths of CD8), which suggests that memory was broadly maintained. Because only a couple of donors were included in the study, the extent to which the findings can be generalized is limited.

TCR cDNA was synthesized by 5'RACE template switching, through which a universal primer site and unique molecular identifiers were introduced. Priming for cDNA synthesis came from both the TCR alpha and TCR beta constant segments. Libraries were amplified in two PCR steps, with sample barcodes and sequencing adapters added in the second step. Sequencing of libraries was done on Illumina HiSeq 2500 (2x100 bp) or NovaSeq (2x150 bp). Per the source publication's procedure: Reads were demultiplexed and collapsed into UMI consensus sequences with MIGEC, and V(D)J alignment was performed with MiXCR. Clonotypes responding to the vaccine were identified with edgeR on replicate PBMC samples, with the criteria of FDR below 0.01 and a log2 fold change above 5 up to day 15. CD4 or CD8 identity was assigned to each bulk clonotype according to whether the clonotype was present at higher abundance in the sequenced CD4 repertoire or the sequenced CD8 repertoire. TCRdb cleaned the public reads at Q25 with fastp, built clones with MiXCR and kept in-frame beta chains. Each entry merges the rows of one CDR3 protein and shows their most common DNA and genes. The V and J calls were determined by TCRdb, not by the authors. The sample includes 300,000 to 350,000 distinct CDR3 sequences, with around 8.1% observed a single time. Approximately 16% of the sample belongs to the ten largest clones.

This clonotype has more than one count but fewer than ten. Its antigen is not yet known. The sample holds no much larger clone one base away, and base qualities are not on file. Including cysteine and phenylalanine, the CDR3 has 13 amino acids. Solely the CDR3 DNA is kept, with 39 bases framed from the first base. As encoded in the germline V gene, CDR1 is KGHSH while CDR2 is LQKENI. The V end loses 1 base and the J end loses 3 bases, and a stretch of 6 bases separates them. The treatment or condition label here, explained by the study, means: live attenuated yellow fever vaccine strain. At every blood-draw timepoint, two biological replicates of bulk PBMCs were collected. PBMCs were isolated from peripheral blood using a standard Ficoll-Paque protocol. RNA was extracted with TriZol from bulk PBMCs, CD4 and CD8 fractions, and dextramer-positive and dextramer-negative fractions.

This sequence was found in a man between 18 and 35 years old who received the YFV17D yellow fever vaccine. Material: PBMCs, obtained 45 days after the first yellow fever vaccination. The sequence joins TRBV18 to TRBJ1-2, with the D gene uncertain. For the CDR3, the sequence is CASSPLSDYGYTF. The DNA sequence reads TGTGCCAGCTCACCACTTTCAGACTATGGCTACACCTTC.